These 21 T cell receptor beta chains originate from one sample sequenced in a study of shared clonotypes between healthy human individuals (TCRdb year 2020). The method was the immunoSEQ multiplex PCR assay. TCRdb obtained this table from immuneACCESS and retained in-frame rearrangements with V and J assigned. These tables miss some clones; where compared with another copy, unresolved V genes account for less than half of the shortfall, and the remainder is unexplained. The sample table shows about 120,000 clones, and about 62% are seen once. The ten largest clones capture about 26% of the sample. The sample comprised memory CD8+ T cells sorted from blood. This sample's cell subset or site label indicates: CD45RO+ cells pooled with CCR7-negative TemRA cells. These receptors were taken from a woman in her 30s in good health.

This clone occurred once. This chain links TRBV28 with TRBJ2-7; 7 bases fit TRBD1. J gave up 4 bases and V 6 bases, and 12 bases lay outside the gene matches. Germline V lookup: CDR1 MDHEN, CDR2 SYDVKM. The CDR3 consists of 15 residues. The chain's CDR3 is CASSITGEVGYEQYF. The DNA for the CDR3 is TGTGCCAGCAGCATAACAGGGGAAGTCGGTTACGAGCAGTACTTC.

This clone was found many times. The gene calls are TRBV5-6 and TRBJ2-7, with D uncertain. V lost 2 bases and J 6 bases, leaving 3 bases between the germline ends. This CDR3 has 10 residues. Germline-derived CDR1 and CDR2 are SGHDT and YYEEEE. CDR3 amino acids: CASSFGEQYF. DNA for the CDR3: TGTGCCAGCAGCTTTGGCGAGCAGTACTTC.

This chain links TRBV11-2 with TRBJ2-1; tentative D call: TRBD2 (6 bases). CDR1 and CDR2 from the germline V gene are SGHAT and FQNNGV. Trimming took 5 bases from V and 5 from J, leaving 16 bases between them. CDR3 length equals 15 residues. This CDR3 reads CASSPKPDYHNEQFF. The CDR3 bases are TGTGCCAGCAGCCCTAAACCGGACTATCACAATGAGCAGTTCTTC.

This clone was counted once. The V gene is TRBV7-3, the J gene TRBJ2-3, with 9 nucleotides matching TRBD1. Germline CDR1 reads SGHTA; CDR2 reads FQGTGA. V shed 2 bases, J shed 6 bases, and the junction held 12 bases outside the gene matches. CDR3 size: 17 residues. The DNA of the CDR3 is TGTGCCAGCAGCTTATTTAGGGGACAGGGTCCCTCGGATACGCAGTATTTT. It codes for CASSLFRGQGPSDTQYF.

Regarding this clone: Other DNA sequences from this sample encode an identical CDR3 as well. The rearrangement links TRBV19 to TRBJ2-7; D uncertain. V lost 5 bases and J 1 base, leaving 9 bases between the germline ends. CDR1 is LNHDA and CDR2 is SQIVND in the germline V gene (reference sequence). This CDR3 has 13 residues. The CDR3 nucleotides read TGTGCCAGTAGTCAGACACCTTCCTACGAGCAGTACTTC. The encoded protein is CASSQTPSYEQYF.

The chain uses TRBV2 and TRBJ2-7; D perhaps matches TRBD2 (5 bases). This CDR3 is 11 amino acids long. In germline, CDR1 is SNHLY, CDR2 FYNNEI. Trimming stripped 10 bases from V and 2 bases from J, with 9 bases between. Here the CDR3 reads CATDGTYEQYF. The CDR3 DNA reads as TGTGCCACCGACGGGACCTACGAGCAGTACTTC. Based on the CDR3 plus reference TRBV2 and TRBJ2-7, the full variable domain is EPEVTQTPSHQVTQMGQEVILRCVPISNHLYFYWYRQILGQKVEFLVSFYNNEISEKSEIFDDQFSVERPDGSNFTLKIRSTKLEDSAMYFCATDGTYEQYFGPGTRLTVT.

The chain carries TRBV2 and TRBJ2-5, with TRBD2 identical over 9 bases. The end of the DNA aligns better with TRBJ2-7, so the J call may be wrong. The V gene's germline CDR1 is SNHLY and CDR2 FYNNEI. The length of the CDR3 is 15 residues. CDR3 loop: CASRSAGGPAYEQYF. The CDR3 DNA reads TGTGCCAGCAGATCTGCGGGAGGGCCGGCCTACGAGCAGTACTTC.

A single count supports this clone. The chain employs TRBV29-1 and TRBJ1-1; 9 nucleotides line up with TRBD1. Germline V gives CDR1 SQVTM, CDR2 ANQGSEA. Trimming took 7 bases from V and 4 from J; bases not matched to a gene: 7. The CDR3 covers 13 residues. The CDR3 DNA follows: TGCAGCGCTCGGGACAGGGAAGGCACTGAAGCTTTCTTT. Translation: CSARDREGTEAFF.

This clone has at least ten counts. The V call is TRBV7-2, the J call TRBJ1-5; unclear D gene. Trimming cost V 2 bases and J 3 bases, with 8 bases left between them. CDR3 length: 14 amino acids. Germline V CDR1 and CDR2: SGHTA, FQGNSA. CDR3 nucleotides: TGTGCCAGCAGCTTATGGGCAGACAATCAGCCCCAGCATTTT. This translates into CASSLWADNQPQHF.

The rearrangement links TRBV15 to TRBJ2-7; 9 bases align to TRBD2. V dropped 1 base and J dropped 0; count of bases not matched to a gene: 7. Germline V gene lookup returns CDR1 LNHNV and CDR2 YYDKDF (reference sequence). The CDR3 extends over 17 amino acids. In DNA, the CDR3 is TGTGCCACCAGCAGAGGGGAAAATAGCGGGAGCTCCTACGAGCAGTACTTC. Amino acid sequence: CATSRGENSGSSYEQYF.

The chain combines TRBV5-1 with TRBJ1-2; D call uncertain. This CDR3 contains 13 residues. CDR1 and CDR2 from the germline V gene are SGHRS and YFSETQ. The V and J ends lost 1 base and 5 bases respectively, with 9 bases between them. CDR3 coding DNA: TGCGCCAGCAGCTTGACAGTTAGGTATGGCTACACCTTC. Translating it yields CASSLTVRYGYTF.

This rearrangement joins TRBV19 to TRBJ1-1; D unresolved. Trimming shortened V by 3 bases and J by 1 base, and 6 bases separated the two germline ends. Germline CDR1 is LNHDA and CDR2 is SQIVND (reference sequence). This CDR3 spans 13 amino acids. CDR3 bases: TGTGCCAGTAGTATTAAGGAGAACACTGAAGCTTTCTTT. This gives the protein CASSIKENTEAFF.

The gene calls are TRBV2 and TRBJ2-5; 11 positions agree with TRBD2. V lost 1 base and J lost 7; bases outside the gene matches: 5. The CDR3 extends over 15 amino acids. Germline V gene sequence: CDR1 SNHLY, CDR2 FYNNEI. CDR3 loop: CASSEGLAGGGTQYF. For the CDR3, the DNA is TGTGCCAGCAGTGAAGGCCTAGCGGGAGGAGGGACCCAGTACTTC.

This clone was seen more than once but under ten times. This rearrangement joins TRBV29-1 to TRBJ2-7; the D call may be TRBD1 or TRBD2 (5 bases each). V dropped 7 bases and J dropped 4 bases, with 14 bases sitting between them. There are 12 residues in the CDR3. CDR1 SQVTM and CDR2 ANQGSEA come from the germline V gene. CDR3 sequence: CSAGSGDYEQYF. Written as DNA, the CDR3 is TGCAGCGCAGGGAGCGGAGATTACGAGCAGTACTTC.

The chain uses TRBV28 and TRBJ2-4; 9 nucleotides match TRBD1. The CDR3 extends over 17 amino acids. The J segment lost 2 bases and the V segment lost 5 bases, leaving 10 bases of the junction unmatched. From germline, CDR1 is MDHEN and CDR2 SYDVKM. The CDR3 DNA reads as TGTGCCAGCAGTGCCAGGACAGGGGCGTTATCCAAAAACATTCAGTACTTC. This sequence encodes CASSARTGALSKNIQYF.

The chain couples TRBV5-6 to TRBJ2-7; 7 nucleotides match TRBD1. This CDR3 has 16 residues. V shed 0 bases, J shed 2 bases, and the junction held 8 bases outside the gene matches. Germline-derived CDR1 and CDR2 are SGHDT and YYEEEE. In nucleotides, the CDR3 is TGTGCCAGCAGCTTGGATGGACAGGCTACTACCTACGAGCAGTACTTC. It yields the protein CASSLDGQATTYEQYF.

This clone was observed a handful of times. The chain combines TRBV25-1 with TRBJ2-7; possible D gene TRBD1, 6 bases. Germline CDR1 is MGHDK and CDR2 is SYGVNS. The CDR3 is 12 residues long. Trimming pared 5 bases from V and 2 bases from J, leaving 7 bases between. CDR3 sequence (DNA): TGTGCCAGCAGTTCAGGGGCCTACGAGCAGTACTTC. This sequence encodes CASSSGAYEQYF.

The J gene is TRBJ2-5, the V gene TRBV18; unclear D gene. Looked up from germline, CDR1 is KGHSH and CDR2 is LQKENI. Between the trimmed V and J ends, which lost 2 bases and 1 base, there was a span of 8 bases. The CDR3 loop spans 14 amino acids. Written as DNA, the CDR3 is TGTGCCAGCTCACCAAGAGGCAGCCAAGAGACCCAGTACTTC. This sequence encodes CASSPRGSQETQYF. Together with reference TRBV18 and TRBJ2-5, the CDR3 gives the full variable domain: NAGVMQNPRHLVRRRGQEARLRCSPMKGHSHVYWYRQLPEEGLKFMVYLQKENIIDESGMPKERFSAEFPKEGPSILRIQQVVRGDSAAYFCASSPRGSQETQYFGPGTRLLVL.

This clone was counted a few times. The gene calls are TRBV9 and TRBJ2-7; D perhaps matches TRBD2 (6 bases). V shed 4 bases and J shed 4 bases, with 18 bases lying between them. CDR1 is SGDLS and CDR2 is YYNGEE in the germline V gene. CDR3 length: 15 residues. The CDR3: CASSLTGTPSYEQYF. The CDR3 nucleotides read TGTGCCAGCAGCTTGACCGGGACTCCTTCTTACGAGCAGTACTTC.

The chain couples TRBV5-1 to TRBJ1-1, with a weak D call TRBD1 (5 bases). The germline CDR1 and CDR2 sequences are SGHRS and YFSETQ. V lost 3 bases to trimming and J lost 0 bases, with 15 bases between them. The CDR3 contains 16 residues. The DNA for the CDR3 is TGCGCCAGCAGCTGGGTGGGGACGTTCATGAACACTGAAGCTTTCTTT. This sequence encodes CASSWVGTFMNTEAFF.

This chain's CDR3 is CASSVWTSGSFVETQYF. The CDR3 DNA reads TGTGCCAGCAGTGTCTGGACTAGCGGGAGCTTTGTAGAGACCCAGTACTTC. V and J are TRBV28 and TRBJ2-5, with 13 bases aligning to TRBD2. This CDR3 spans 17 amino acids. Germline values: CDR1 MDHEN, CDR2 SYDVKM. V shed 5 bases and J 4 bases; nucleotides not matched to a gene: 10.